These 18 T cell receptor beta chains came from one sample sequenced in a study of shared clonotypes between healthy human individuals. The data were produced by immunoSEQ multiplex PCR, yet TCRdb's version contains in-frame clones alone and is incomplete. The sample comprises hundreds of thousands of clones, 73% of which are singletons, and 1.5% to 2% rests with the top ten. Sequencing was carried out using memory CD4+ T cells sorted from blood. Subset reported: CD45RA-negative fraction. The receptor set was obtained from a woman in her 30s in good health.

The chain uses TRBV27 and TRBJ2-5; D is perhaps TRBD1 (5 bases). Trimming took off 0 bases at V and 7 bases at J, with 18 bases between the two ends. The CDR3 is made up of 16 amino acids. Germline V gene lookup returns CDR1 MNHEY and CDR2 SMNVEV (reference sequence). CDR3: CASSLSWGHDPWTQYF. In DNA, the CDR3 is TGTGCCAGCAGTTTATCCTGGGGCCACGATCCCTGGACCCAGTACTTC.

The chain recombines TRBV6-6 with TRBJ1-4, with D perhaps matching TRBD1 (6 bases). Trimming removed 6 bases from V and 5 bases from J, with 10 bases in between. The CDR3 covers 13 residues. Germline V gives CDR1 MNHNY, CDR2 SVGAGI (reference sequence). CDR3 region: CASRYRENEKLFF. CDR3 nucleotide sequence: TGTGCCAGCAGATACAGGGAGAATGAAAAACTGTTTTTT.

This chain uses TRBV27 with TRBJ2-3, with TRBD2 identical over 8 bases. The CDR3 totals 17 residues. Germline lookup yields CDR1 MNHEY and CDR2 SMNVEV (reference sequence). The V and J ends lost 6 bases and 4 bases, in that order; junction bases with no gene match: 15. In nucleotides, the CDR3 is TGTGCCAGCAGGGTCCGCCCCCTAGCGGGTGGTGCAGATACGCAGTATTTT. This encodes CASRVRPLAGGADTQYF.

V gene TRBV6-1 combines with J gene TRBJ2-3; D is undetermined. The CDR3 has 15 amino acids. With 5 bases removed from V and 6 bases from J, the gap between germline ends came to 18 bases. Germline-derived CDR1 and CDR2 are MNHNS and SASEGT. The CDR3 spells CASSRTPDPRDTQYF. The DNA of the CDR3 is TGTGCCAGCAGTAGGACCCCGGACCCTCGGGATACGCAGTATTTT.

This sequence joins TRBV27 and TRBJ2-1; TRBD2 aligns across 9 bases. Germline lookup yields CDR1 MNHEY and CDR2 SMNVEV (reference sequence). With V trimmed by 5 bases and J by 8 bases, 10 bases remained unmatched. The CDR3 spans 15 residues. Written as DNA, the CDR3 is TGTGCCAGCAGTCCCTACGGGCGGGAGGGCCATGAGCAGTTCTTC. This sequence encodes CASSPYGREGHEQFF.

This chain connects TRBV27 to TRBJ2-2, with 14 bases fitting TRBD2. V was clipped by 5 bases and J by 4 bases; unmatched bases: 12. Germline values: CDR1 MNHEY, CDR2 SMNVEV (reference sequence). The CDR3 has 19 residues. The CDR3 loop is CASSLFPGLAGAPTGELFF. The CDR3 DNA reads TGTGCCAGCAGTCTATTCCCGGGACTAGCGGGAGCTCCCACCGGGGAGCTGTTTTTT.

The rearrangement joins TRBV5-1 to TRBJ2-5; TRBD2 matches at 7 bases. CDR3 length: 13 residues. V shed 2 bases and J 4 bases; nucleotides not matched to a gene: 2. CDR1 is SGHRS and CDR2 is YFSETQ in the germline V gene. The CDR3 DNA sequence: TGCGCCAGCAGCTTACAGCGGGGAGAGACCCAGTACTTC. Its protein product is CASSLQRGETQYF.

CDR3 sequence (DNA): TGTGCCAGCAGGTTTACAGGGGGGGAGACCCAGTACTTC. This encodes CASRFTGGETQYF. The rearrangement links TRBV27 to TRBJ2-5, with 8 nucleotides matching TRBD1. The V gene end was trimmed by 6 bases and the J gene end by 5 bases; junction bases not matched to a gene: 5. The CDR3 is 13 amino acids. The germline V gene encodes CDR1 MNHEY and CDR2 SMNVEV (reference sequence).

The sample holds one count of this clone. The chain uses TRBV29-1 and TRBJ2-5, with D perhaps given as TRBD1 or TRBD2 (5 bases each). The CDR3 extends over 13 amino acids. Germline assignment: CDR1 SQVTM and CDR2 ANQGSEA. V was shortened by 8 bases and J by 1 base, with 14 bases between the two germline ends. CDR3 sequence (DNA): TGCAGCTCAAGGGTGGGACCCCAAGAGACCCAGTACTTC. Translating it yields CSSRVGPQETQYF.

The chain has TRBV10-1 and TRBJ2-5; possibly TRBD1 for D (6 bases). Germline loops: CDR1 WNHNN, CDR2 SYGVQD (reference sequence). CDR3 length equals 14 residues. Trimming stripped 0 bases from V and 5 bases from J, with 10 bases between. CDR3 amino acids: CASSESIGGETQYF. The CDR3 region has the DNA TGCGCCAGCAGTGAGTCGATAGGGGGTGAGACCCAGTACTTC.

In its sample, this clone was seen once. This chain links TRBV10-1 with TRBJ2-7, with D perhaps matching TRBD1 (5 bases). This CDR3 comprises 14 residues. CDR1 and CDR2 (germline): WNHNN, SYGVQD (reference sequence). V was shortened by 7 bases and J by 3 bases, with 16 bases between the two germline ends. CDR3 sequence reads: CASTRAKDGYEQYF. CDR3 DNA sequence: TGCGCCAGCACCAGGGCGAAGGACGGCTACGAGCAGTACTTC.

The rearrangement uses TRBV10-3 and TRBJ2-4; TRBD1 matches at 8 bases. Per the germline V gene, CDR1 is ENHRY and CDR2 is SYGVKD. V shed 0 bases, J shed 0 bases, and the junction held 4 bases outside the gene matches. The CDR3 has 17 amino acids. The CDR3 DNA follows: TGTGCCATCAGTGAGTCCGGGACAGGAATAGCCAAAAACATTCAGTACTTC. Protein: CAISESGTGIAKNIQYF.

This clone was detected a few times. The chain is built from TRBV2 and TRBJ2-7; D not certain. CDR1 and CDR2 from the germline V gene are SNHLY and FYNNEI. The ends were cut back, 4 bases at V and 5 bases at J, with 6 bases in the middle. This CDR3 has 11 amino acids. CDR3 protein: CASSGINEQYF. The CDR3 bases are TGTGCCAGCAGTGGGATTAACGAGCAGTACTTC.

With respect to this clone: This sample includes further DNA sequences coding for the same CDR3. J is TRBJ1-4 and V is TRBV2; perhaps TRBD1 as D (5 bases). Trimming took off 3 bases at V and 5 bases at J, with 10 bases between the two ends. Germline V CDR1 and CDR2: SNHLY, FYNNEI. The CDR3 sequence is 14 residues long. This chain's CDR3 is CASSEGRGNEKLFF. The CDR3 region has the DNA TGTGCCAGCAGTGAGGGGAGGGGCAATGAAAAACTGTTTTTT.

CDR3 nucleotide sequence: TGTGCCAGTAGCCCTGGTCGGGACCCCCAGAGAGAGACCCAGTACTTC. Translation: CASSPGRDPQRETQYF. This chain connects TRBV19 to TRBJ2-5; the D gene could be TRBD1 or TRBD2 (5 bases each). This CDR3 contains 16 residues. V was cut by 6 bases and J by 4 bases, with 21 bases left in between. Germline V gene lookup returns CDR1 LNHDA and CDR2 SQIVND (reference sequence).

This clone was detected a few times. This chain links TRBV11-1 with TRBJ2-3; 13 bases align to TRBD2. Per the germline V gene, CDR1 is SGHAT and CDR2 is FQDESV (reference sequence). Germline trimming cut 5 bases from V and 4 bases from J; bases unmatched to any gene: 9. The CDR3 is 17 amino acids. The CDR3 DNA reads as TGTGCCAGCAGCCCAGGGACTAGCGGGATAAGGCCAGATACGCAGTATTTT. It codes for CASSPGTSGIRPDTQYF.

CDR3 amino acids: CASSLGLKETQYF. CDR3 bases: TGTGCCAGCAGCTTAGGACTAAAAGAGACCCAGTACTTC. The V gene is TRBV11-2, the J gene TRBJ2-5; D is possibly TRBD2 (5 bases). This CDR3 contains 13 residues. V shed 1 base and J shed 3 bases, with 6 bases lying between them. CDR1 SGHAT and CDR2 FQNNGV come from the germline V gene.

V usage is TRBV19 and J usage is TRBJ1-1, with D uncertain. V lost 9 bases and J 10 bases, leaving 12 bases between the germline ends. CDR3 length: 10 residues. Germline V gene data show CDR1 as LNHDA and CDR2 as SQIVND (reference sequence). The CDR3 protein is CASPRIRAFF. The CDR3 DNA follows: TGTGCCAGCCCACGGATAAGAGCTTTCTTT.